The 4 T cell receptor beta chains presented below share a single source sample, sequenced in a study of cytomegalovirus exposure and HLA in healthy donors. The assay was immunoSEQ multiplex PCR, and TCRdb's table has in-frame clones only and misses some. The sample has some 49,000 clones, around nine tenths seen once. The sample taken for sequencing was PBMCs. All receptors derive from a man younger than 30 in good health and CMV-seronegative.

This sequence joins TRBV28 and TRBJ2-1, with TRBD2 identical over 8 bases. Losses at the gene ends were 3 bases for V and 6 bases for J; bases not matched to a gene: 25. This CDR3 is 21 amino acids long. CDR1 and CDR2 (germline): MDHEN, SYDVKM. CDR3 in amino acids: CASSFEPPGRATLATLNEQFF. CDR3 bases: TGTGCCAGCAGTTTTGAACCCCCCGGGAGGGCAACTCTTGCTACGCTCAATGAGCAGTTCTTC.

The chain carries TRBV6-6 and TRBJ2-1; 7 nucleotides match TRBD2. Germline V gives CDR1 MNHNY, CDR2 SVGAGI (reference sequence). The V segment lost 8 bases and the J segment 5 bases; nucleotides outside the gene matches: 9. This CDR3 spans 14 amino acids. The CDR3 DNA sequence: TGTGCCAGCGTGTTCCGGGAGGACAACAATGAGCAGTTCTTC. Translation: CASVFREDNNEQFF.

The chain couples TRBV6-4 to TRBJ2-2; D is ambiguous. V was shortened by 4 bases and J by 5 bases, with 8 bases between the two germline ends. The CDR3 runs 13 residues. CDR1 and CDR2 (germline): MRHNA, SNTAGT. CDR3 sequence: CASSVKETGELFF. CDR3 DNA: TGTGCCAGCAGTGTCAAGGAGACCGGGGAGCTGTTTTTT.

The rearrangement joins TRBV27 to TRBJ2-1, with D perhaps TRBD2 (5 bases). This CDR3 is 13 amino acids long. V was clipped by 1 base and J by 6 bases, with 7 bases between them. Germline CDR1 reads MNHEY; CDR2 reads SMNVEV (reference sequence). The CDR3 DNA reads as TGTGCCAGCAGTTTATACGGGGTCAATGAGCAGTTCTTC. Its protein product is CASSLYGVNEQFF.